A single T cell receptor beta chain is shown here with its context. Using immunoSEQ multiplex PCR, the repertoire was profiled, and TCRdb retains in-frame clones only, with some absent. Of more than 5,500 clones listed, around 67% were seen once; the top ten hold 9.2%. These data originate in a study of early stage breast cancer tumors. V was pared by 6 bases and J by 2 bases, with 9 bases of the junction left unmatched. The CDR3 consists of 15 residues. Germline CDR1 reads MNHNY; CDR2 reads SVGAGI (reference sequence). This TCR derives from a person aged 40 to 49 with breast cancer. J is TRBJ2-7 and V is TRBV6-6; TRBD1 matches 8 bases. The specimen was normal breast tissue next to the tumor. The CDR3 DNA is TGTGCCAGCAGGAGCACCCGGGACAGGACCTACGAGCAGTACTTC. The encoded protein is CASRSTRDRTYEQYF.